Listed here is a single T cell receptor (beta chain). CDR1 SEHNR and CDR2 FQNEAQ come from the germline V gene (reference sequence). The V segment lost 3 bases and the J segment 3 bases; nucleotides outside the gene matches: 5. The length of the CDR3 is 15 residues. The sample comes from a study of T cells in Graves' hyperthyroidism and ophthalmopathy. Amplified TCR beta CDR3 regions came from RNA transcripts. When the TCR CDR3 underwent first-round RT-PCR, the HTBI primer set was used. In TCRdb, the multiplex PCR reads were re-called with MiXCR into one record per CDR3 protein. The sample shows a few hundred thousand distinct CDR3 sequences, roughly 50% of them seen only once.

The TCR originated in an adult woman with Graves' disease, either hyperthyroidism or ophthalmopathy (not recorded which). This chain uses TRBV7-9 with TRBJ2-5; 9 nucleotides match TRBD2. Material: peripheral blood or thyroid tissue (not recorded which). The CDR3 reads CASSFGLAGKETQYF. CDR3 nucleotides: TGTGCCAGCAGCTTTGGGCTAGCGGGGAAAGAGACCCAGTACTTC.